One and the same sample provided the 22 T cell receptor beta chains below, sequenced in a study of blood T cell repertoires in COVID-19. Only in-frame clones appear in the TCRdb table, and some are missing; sequencing was by immunoSEQ multiplex PCR. The sample holds roughly 79,000 clones, around nine tenths seen once. Sequencing input: peripheral blood. The receptors here all came from an elderly woman with active or convalescent COVID-19.

The CDR3 spells CASMQDSYEQYF. The CDR3 coding sequence is TGTGCCAGCATGCAGGACTCCTACGAGCAGTACTTC. This rearrangement joins TRBV6-4 to TRBJ2-7; D unresolved. Germline CDR1 reads MRHNA; CDR2 reads SNTAGT. This CDR3 is 12 amino acids long. V was pared by 7 bases and J by 0 bases, with 7 bases between.

The genes are TRBV28 and TRBJ1-3; tentatively, D is TRBD1 (5 bases). The CDR3 runs 16 residues. Trimming pared 11 bases from V and 4 bases from J, leaving 24 bases between. Germline V gene lookup returns CDR1 MDHEN and CDR2 SYDVKM. DNA for the CDR3: TGTGCCGGCACCCTCTTGAGGGGTCGGGGGGGAAACACCATATATTTT. Protein: CAGTLLRGRGGNTIYF.

The chain links TRBV7-9 to TRBJ1-2, with a tentative D call TRBD1 (6 bases). V lost 5 bases to trimming and J lost 8 bases, with 18 bases between them. The CDR3 spans 14 residues. Germline CDR1 SEHNR, CDR2 FQNEAQ (reference sequence). The CDR3 nucleotides are TGTGCCAGCAGCCCCCAGGACAGTTCTCAAGGCTACACCTTC. Translating it yields CASSPQDSSQGYTF. Full variable domain (remainder filled in from reference TRBV7-9 and TRBJ1-2): DTGVSQNPRHKITKRGQNVTFRCDPISEHNRLYWYRQTLGQGPEFLTYFQNEAQLEKSRLLSDRFSAERPKGSFSTLEIQRTEQGDSAMYLCASSPQDSSQGYTFGSGTRLTVV.

The rearrangement links TRBV7-2 to TRBJ2-3; TRBD2 matches at 8 bases. Germline V gene data show CDR1 as SGHTA and CDR2 as FQGNSA. Trimming cost V 0 bases and J 1 base; bases outside gene matches: 12. There are 19 residues in the CDR3. The CDR3, as DNA: TGTGCCAGCAGCTTAGCGAACTCCCCCGGGGGGGGCCGCACAGATACGCAGTATTTT. It encodes CASSLANSPGGGRTDTQYF.

Here the CDR3 reads CAINSDLGYGYTF. The CDR3 DNA reads TGTGCCATCAATTCGGACTTGGGCTATGGCTACACCTTC. This chain connects TRBV10-3 to TRBJ1-2; no clear D. The length of the CDR3 is 13 residues. V lost 7 bases and J lost 4, with 13 bases in between. Germline V gene data show CDR1 as ENHRY and CDR2 as SYGVKD.

V usage is TRBV7-2 and J usage is TRBJ2-5; TRBD2 aligns across 10 bases. Germline lookup yields CDR1 SGHTA and CDR2 FQGNSA. V lost 2 bases, J lost 9 bases, and 6 bases stayed unmatched. There are 14 residues in the CDR3. The CDR3 DNA sequence: TGTGCCAGCAGCTTACTAGCGGGGGATGTGGCCCAGTACTTC. It is translated as CASSLLAGDVAQYF.

The V call is TRBV19, the J call TRBJ2-5, with TRBD2 matching over 11 bases. CDR1 is LNHDA, CDR2 SQIVND, per germline (reference sequence). Trimming took 0 bases from V and 1 from J; bases not matched to a gene: 10. CDR3 length: 19 residues. CDR3 sequence (DNA): TGTGCCAGTAGTATAGATCTGGGACTAGCGGACCTTTCCCAAGAGACCCAGTACTTC. This translates into CASSIDLGLADLSQETQYF.

This chain joins TRBV10-3 and TRBJ2-7, with TRBD1 matching 9 bases. The CDR3 loop spans 16 amino acids. The V gene's germline CDR1 is ENHRY and CDR2 SYGVKD. Trimming cost V 8 bases and J 2 bases; bases outside gene matches: 13. The CDR3 nucleotides read TGTGCCATCGGCGGTTCCCGGGACAGGGTTACCTACGAGCAGTACTTC. Translated, it gives CAIGGSRDRVTYEQYF.

The chain is built from TRBV10-3 and TRBJ2-7, with TRBD2 matching 9 bases. CDR1 is ENHRY, CDR2 SYGVKD, per germline. The CDR3 covers 13 residues. V shed 8 bases, J shed 4 bases, and the junction held 6 bases outside the gene matches. The CDR3 DNA reads TGTGCCATCGGGGGACTAGCCGGGTACGAGCAGTACTTC. As protein: CAIGGLAGYEQYF.

This chain links TRBV7-2 with TRBJ1-5, with TRBD1 as a possible D gene (5 bases). The germline V gene has CDR1 SGHTA and CDR2 FQGNSA. V dropped 5 bases and J dropped 6 bases, with 17 bases sitting between them. This CDR3 spans 15 amino acids. Here the CDR3 DNA reads TGTGCCAGCAGCAAAGGGTGGGGGGGTGTTCAGCCCCAGCATTTT. Residues: CASSKGWGGVQPQHF.

V usage is TRBV20-1 and J usage is TRBJ2-5, with 8 bases aligning to TRBD2. After removal of 3 bases from V and 7 bases from J, the junction contained 19 bases not matched to a gene. Per the germline V gene, CDR1 is DFQATT and CDR2 is SNEGSKA (reference sequence). This CDR3 comprises 17 residues. The CDR3 loop is CSASPLELAGLSGTQYF. CDR3 coding DNA: TGCAGTGCTAGTCCCCTGGAGCTAGCGGGCTTGTCTGGGACCCAGTACTTC.

This clone appeared a few times. DNA for the CDR3: TGTGCCAGCAGCGTAGAGGGGCAGGGGGGAAAACTGTTTTTT. This sequence encodes CASSVEGQGGKLFF. V is TRBV9 and J is TRBJ1-4; the match to TRBD1 covers 7 bases. The CDR3 consists of 14 residues. Losses at the gene ends were 0 bases for V and 10 bases for J; bases not matched to a gene: 6. Germline values: CDR1 SGDLS, CDR2 YYNGEE.

The chain links TRBV15 to TRBJ2-2; TRBD2 aligns across 8 bases. CDR1 is LNHNV, CDR2 YYDKDF, per germline (reference sequence). The CDR3 totals 15 residues. Trimming took 9 bases from V and 2 from J; bases not matched to a gene: 8. This CDR3 reads CATGRGGANTGELFF. The CDR3 nucleotides read TGTGCCACGGGACGGGGGGGCGCAAACACCGGGGAGCTGTTTTTT. Full variable domain (rest looked up from reference TRBV15 and TRBJ2-2): DAMVIQNPRYQVTQFGKPVTLSCSQTLNHNVMYWYQQKSSQAPKLLFHYYDKDFNNEADTPDNFQSRRPNTSFCFLDIRSPGLGDTAMYLCATGRGGANTGELFFGEGSRLTVL.

The chain has TRBV28 and TRBJ2-6; D might be TRBD1 (5 bases). Trimming took 8 bases from V and 0 from J, leaving 14 bases between them. CDR1 MDHEN and CDR2 SYDVKM come from the germline V gene. This CDR3 has 16 amino acids. The CDR3 sequence is CASRMPRASGANVLTF. CDR3 DNA: TGTGCCAGCCGGATGCCCAGGGCCTCTGGGGCCAACGTCCTGACTTTC.

This clone came up a few times. The chain joins TRBV11-2 to TRBJ1-1; 8 bases are a match to TRBD1. CDR1 and CDR2 (germline): SGHAT, FQNNGV. This CDR3 has 13 residues. J was trimmed by 6 bases and V by 5 bases; bases with no gene match: 5. The CDR3 DNA reads TGTGCCAGCAGCACACACAGGGGGTCTGAAGCTTTCTTT. Protein product: CASSTHRGSEAFF. Looking up the rest from reference TRBV11-2 and TRBJ1-1 gives the full variable domain: EAGVAQSPRYKIIEKRQSVAFWCNPISGHATLYWYQQILGQGPKLLIQFQNNGVVDDSQLPKDRFSAERLKGVDSTLKIQPAKLEDSAVYLCASSTHRGSEAFFGQGTRLTVV.

The chain joins TRBV9 to TRBJ2-5, with 7 bases identical to TRBD1. From germline, CDR1 is SGDLS and CDR2 YYNGEE. The J segment lost 5 bases and the V segment lost 0 bases, leaving 13 bases of the junction unmatched. CDR3 length: 17 amino acids. The CDR3 DNA sequence: TGTGCCAGCAGCGTAGAAGACGTGACAGGGAGTACGGAGACCCAGTACTTC. Protein: CASSVEDVTGSTETQYF.

The chain uses TRBV18 and TRBJ2-7, with TRBD1 matching over 12 bases. V shed 6 bases, J shed 4 bases, and the junction held 7 bases outside the gene matches. Germline V lookup: CDR1 KGHSH, CDR2 LQKENI. This CDR3 has 15 residues. CDR3 coding DNA: TGTGCCAGCTCGCTTGGGACAGGGGGCACTTACGAGCAGTACTTC. Translated, it gives CASSLGTGGTYEQYF.

The chain joins TRBV5-1 to TRBJ2-2; 8 nucleotides agree with TRBD1. Unmatched junction bases numbered 4, after V lost 2 bases and J lost 4 bases. This CDR3 has 15 residues. In germline, CDR1 is SGHRS, CDR2 YFSETQ. The CDR3 bases are TGCGCCAGCAGCTTTGACAGGGGAACCACCGGGGAGCTGTTTTTT. Translation: CASSFDRGTTGELFF. Complete variable domain (other parts from reference TRBV5-1 and TRBJ2-2): KAGVTQTPRYLIKTRGQQVTLSCSPISGHRSVSWYQQTPGQGLQFLFEYFSETQRNKGNFPGRFSGRQFSNSRSEMNVSTLELGDSALYLCASSFDRGTTGELFFGEGSRLTVL.

This clone came up a few times. The rearrangement joins TRBV4-1 to TRBJ2-7, with D possibly being TRBD2 (6 bases). The CDR3 sequence is 15 residues long. V dropped 4 bases and J dropped 3 bases, with 16 bases sitting between them. The germline CDR1 and CDR2 sequences are MGHRA and YSYEKL. For the CDR3, the DNA is TGCGCCAGCAGCCGGAGCCCGGGACTCAACTACGAGCAGTACTTC. Translating gives CASSRSPGLNYEQYF.

V usage is TRBV15 and J usage is TRBJ2-2, with 9 bases fitting TRBD1. Germline lookup yields CDR1 LNHNV and CDR2 YYDKDF (reference sequence). V was pared by 0 bases and J by 2 bases, with 4 bases of the junction left unmatched. The CDR3 sequence is 17 residues long. The CDR3 sequence: CATSRDPGQGNTGELFF. CDR3 DNA sequence: TGTGCCACCAGCAGAGATCCGGGACAGGGTAACACCGGGGAGCTGTTTTTT.

This CDR3 reads CASSLGTGLSGELFF. CDR3 bases: TGTGCCAGCAGTCTCGGGACAGGGTTAAGCGGGGAGCTGTTTTTT. V is TRBV11-3 and J is TRBJ2-2, with 9 positions matching TRBD1. Germline V gives CDR1 SGHNT, CDR2 YENEEA. The V gene end was trimmed by 6 bases and the J gene end by 7 bases; junction bases not matched to a gene: 9. CDR3 length: 15 amino acids.

V gene TRBV7-9 combines with J gene TRBJ1-6; D perhaps matches TRBD1 (5 bases). Germline CDR1 SEHNR, CDR2 FQNEAQ (reference sequence). Trimming cost V 1 base and J 7 bases, with 5 bases left between them. The CDR3 contains 13 residues. The CDR3 DNA reads TGTGCCAGCAGCTTAGAGGGGAATTCACCCCTCCACTTT. Protein product: CASSLEGNSPLHF.